The next 16 T cell receptor beta chains were all read from a single sample in a study of T-cell reconstitution after alpha-beta-depleted transplantation in children. Unique molecular identifiers were incorporated when the TCRbeta library was constructed. TCRdb passed the PCR reads through MiXCR, listing each CDR3 protein once. The sample consists of a few hundred thousand distinct CDR3 sequences, more than 8% of them appearing once. The sequenced sample was PBMCs from the stem cell graft donor, obtained from the stem cell graft. These receptor sequences come from a human donor who donated a stem cell graft to a child with SCID.

This clonotype was seen repeatedly, ten times or more. In DNA form, the CDR3 reads TGTGCCACCAGTCAAGCTCTGGGGGGTGAGCAGTTCTTC. It specifies CATSQALGGEQFF. The rearrangement joins TRBV24-1 to TRBJ2-1; a possible D gene is TRBD2 (6 bases). V dropped 6 bases and J dropped 9 bases, with 14 bases sitting between them. The V gene's germline CDR1 is KGHDR and CDR2 SFDVKD. The CDR3 sequence is 13 residues long.

This rearrangement joins TRBV5-5 to TRBJ2-7; D unresolved. Germline-derived CDR1 and CDR2 are SGHKS and YYEKEE (reference sequence). The ends were cut back, 6 bases at V and 2 bases at J, with 9 bases in the middle. The CDR3 runs 12 residues. The CDR3 loop is CASIQVTYEQYF. CDR3 nucleotide sequence: TGTGCCAGCATCCAAGTGACCTACGAGCAGTACTTC.

The sample holds many counts of this clonotype. This chain joins TRBV29-1 and TRBJ2-5; 10 bases fit TRBD1. J was trimmed by 4 bases and V by 4 bases; bases with no gene match: 3. CDR3 length: 13 amino acids. The germline V gene encodes CDR1 SQVTM and CDR2 ANQGSEA. The CDR3 DNA is TGCAGCGTTGGACAGGGGGCTAGAGAGACCCAGTACTTC. It codes for CSVGQGARETQYF.

This clonotype has at least ten counts. V usage is TRBV5-1 and J usage is TRBJ2-1; 10 nucleotides agree with TRBD1. The junction had 3 bases not matched to a gene; V was cut back by 5 bases and J by 4 bases. CDR3 length: 14 amino acids. Germline CDR1 is SGHRS and CDR2 is YFSETQ. The CDR3, as DNA: TGCGCCAGCAGGGGGACAGGGGAATACAATGAGCAGTTCTTC. Protein sequence: CASRGTGEYNEQFF.

This clonotype showed up just a few times. The genes are TRBV18 and TRBJ1-5, with 7 nucleotides matching TRBD1. The germline V gene has CDR1 KGHSH and CDR2 LQKENI. V lost 4 bases and J lost 0; bases outside the gene matches: 15. This CDR3 is 19 amino acids long. CDR3 DNA: TGTGCCAGCTCACGGTACAAATTGGACAGGTTAAATAGCAATCAGCCCCAGCATTTT. Translated, it gives CASSRYKLDRLNSNQPQHF.

This clonotype was counted between two and nine times. The chain uses TRBV20-1 and TRBJ2-1; the match to TRBD2 covers 8 bases. V dropped 6 bases and J dropped 2; count of bases not matched to a gene: 9. In germline, CDR1 is DFQATT, CDR2 SNEGSKA (reference sequence). CDR3 length: 15 amino acids. The CDR3 coding sequence is TGCAGTGCAGATGGACTAGCAGGGACCTACAATGAGCAGTTCTTC. It codes for CSADGLAGTYNEQFF.

The chain carries TRBV3-1 and TRBJ1-5, with D unclear. The CDR3 length is 15 residues. The germline V and J ends were trimmed by 4 bases and 7 bases, with 17 bases remaining between them. Germline assignment: CDR1 LGHDT and CDR2 YNNKEL (reference sequence). The CDR3 reads CASSPFPGMGQPQHF. Here the CDR3 DNA reads TGTGCCAGCAGCCCTTTTCCGGGTATGGGGCAGCCCCAGCATTTT.

This clonotype has only a few counts. The chain uses TRBV29-1 and TRBJ2-3, with D maybe TRBD2 (6 bases). Germline V gives CDR1 SQVTM, CDR2 ANQGSEA. V gave up 7 bases and J gave up 4 bases, with 21 bases separating them. The CDR3 sequence is 15 residues long. The CDR3 is CSAAGGNRKADTQYF. The DNA of the CDR3 is TGCAGCGCCGCCGGGGGAAATCGGAAGGCAGATACGCAGTATTTT.

The CDR3 here is CASSMSEQGLYEQYF. The DNA of the CDR3 is TGTGCCAGCAGTATGTCGGAACAGGGTCTCTACGAGCAGTACTTC. The rearrangement joins TRBV5-5 to TRBJ2-7, with D possibly TRBD1 on 6 matching bases. Looked up from germline, CDR1 is SGHKS and CDR2 is YYEKEE (reference sequence). Trimming removed 5 bases at V and 3 bases at J, with 18 bases between. The CDR3 covers 15 residues. Using reference TRBV5-5 and TRBJ2-7 for the parts outside the CDR3, the full variable domain is DAGVTQSPTHLIKTRGQQVTLRCSPISGHKSVSWYQQVLGQGPQFIFQYYEKEERGRGNFPDRFSARQFPNYSSELNVNALLLGDSALYLCASSMSEQGLYEQYFGPGTRLTVT.

This clonotype was counted only a few times. The CDR3 region has the DNA TGCAGCGTTGAAGGGGGAAGGATCTCTGGAAACACCATATATTTT. Its translation is CSVEGGRISGNTIYF. This chain connects TRBV29-1 to TRBJ1-3; no clear D. The length of the CDR3 is 15 residues. Trimming stripped 1 base from V and 0 bases from J, with 10 bases between. Germline V CDR1 and CDR2: SQVTM, ANQGSEA.

This clonotype came up many times. The gene calls are TRBV20-1 and TRBJ1-5; 8 bases match TRBD1. From germline, CDR1 is DFQATT and CDR2 SNEGSKA (reference sequence). The CDR3 contains 13 residues. V trimming: 3 bases; J trimming: 5 bases; junction bases outside the gene matches: 3. CDR3 nucleotides: TGCAGTGCTAGGGGACAGGTAGATCAGCCCCAGCATTTT. Protein product: CSARGQVDQPQHF.

The chain combines TRBV29-1 with TRBJ1-1, with TRBD1 identical over 10 bases. The length of the CDR3 is 15 residues. V gave up 4 bases and J gave up 5 bases; unmatched junction bases: 10. Germline-derived CDR1 and CDR2 are SQVTM and ANQGSEA. CDR3 coding DNA: TGCAGCGTTGCAAGGACAGGGGGTTCGAGAACTGAAGCTTTCTTT. Translating it yields CSVARTGGSRTEAFF.

Ten or more counts support this clonotype. The gene calls are TRBV5-4 and TRBJ1-1; D possibly corresponds to TRBD1 (5 bases). Germline V gene sequence: CDR1 SGHNT, CDR2 YYREEE (reference sequence). V lost 0 bases and J 5 bases, leaving 8 bases between the germline ends. This CDR3 contains 13 residues. This CDR3 reads CASSLVEGTEAFF. The CDR3 nucleotides are TGTGCCAGCAGCTTGGTGGAGGGGACTGAAGCTTTCTTT.

The chain couples TRBV12-3 or TRBV12-4 to TRBJ1-3, with D unresolved. CDR3 length: 13 amino acids. V lost 6 bases and J 4 bases, leaving 10 bases between the germline ends. CDR3 region: CASSSSGGNTIYF. CDR3 bases: TGTGCCAGCAGCTCCTCTGGGGGAAACACCATATATTTT.

The CDR3 is CASSLDFGDTQYF. In DNA form, the CDR3 reads TGTGCCAGCAGCTTAGATTTTGGAGATACGCAGTATTTT. This chain connects TRBV11-3 to TRBJ2-3; D is unresolved. The V and J ends lost 0 bases and 5 bases respectively, with 6 bases between them. CDR1 and CDR2 (germline): SGHNT, YENEEA. There are 13 residues in the CDR3. The full variable domain, its missing parts supplied by reference TRBV11-3 and TRBJ2-3, is EAGVVQSPRYKIIEKKQPVAFWCNPISGHNTLYWYLQNLGQGPELLIRYENEEAVDDSQLPKDRFSAERLKGVDSTLKIQPAELGDSAVYLCASSLDFGDTQYFGPGTRLTVL.

This clonotype was observed many times. This rearrangement joins TRBV7-8 to TRBJ2-3; 7 bases fit TRBD1. The CDR3 covers 15 residues. The junction had 5 bases not matched to a gene; V was cut back by 5 bases and J by 0 bases. CDR1 and CDR2 (germline): SGHVS, FQNEAQ. This CDR3 is CASSLGQSSTDTQYF. The CDR3 region has the DNA TGTGCCAGCAGCCTGGGACAGTCTAGCACAGATACGCAGTATTTT. Full variable domain (missing parts from reference TRBV7-8 and TRBJ2-3): GAGVSQSPRYKVAKRGQDVALRCDPISGHVSLFWYQQALGQGPEFLTYFQNEAQLDKSGLPSDRFFAERPEGSVSTLKIQRTQQEDSAVYLCASSLGQSSTDTQYFGPGTRLTVL.